This TCR beta chain comes out of a study of read filtering for tumor transcriptome and immune sequencing. The overall study: By R-ISS, stages I, II and III held around 8, 15 and 7 patients.

There are 15 residues in the CDR3. V lost 1 base to trimming and J lost 5 bases; unmatched junction nucleotides: 7. In germline, CDR1 is SGHDT, CDR2 YYEEEE. The library was built from 400 to 500 ng RNA with molecular barcoded adaptors for alpha/delta and beta/gamma chains. TCRdb fed the reads into MiXCR, producing one record per CDR3 protein. The repertoire holds fewer than 30,000 distinct CDR3 sequences, with 14% as singletons. Bone marrow was sampled from every patient at the time of active disease. The table lists this clonotype with many counts. The antigen is unknown. Study-level findings and limits: About 81.9% of IR-seq clonotypes had one read, totaling about 3.5% of reads; RNA-seq: approximately 73% and 42%. The sorted CD138-negative fraction was a mixed bone marrow immune population, not purified T cells.

This chain joins TRBV5-6 and TRBJ2-3; 7 positions match TRBD2. The specimen sequenced was a population of CD138-negative cells sorted from bone marrow. The receptor was isolated from a donor aged 40 or older with multiple myeloma. The CDR3 protein is CASSLNGAGKDTQYF. CDR3 nucleotide sequence: TGTGCCAGCAGCTTGAATGGAGCGGGGAAAGATACGCAGTATTTT.